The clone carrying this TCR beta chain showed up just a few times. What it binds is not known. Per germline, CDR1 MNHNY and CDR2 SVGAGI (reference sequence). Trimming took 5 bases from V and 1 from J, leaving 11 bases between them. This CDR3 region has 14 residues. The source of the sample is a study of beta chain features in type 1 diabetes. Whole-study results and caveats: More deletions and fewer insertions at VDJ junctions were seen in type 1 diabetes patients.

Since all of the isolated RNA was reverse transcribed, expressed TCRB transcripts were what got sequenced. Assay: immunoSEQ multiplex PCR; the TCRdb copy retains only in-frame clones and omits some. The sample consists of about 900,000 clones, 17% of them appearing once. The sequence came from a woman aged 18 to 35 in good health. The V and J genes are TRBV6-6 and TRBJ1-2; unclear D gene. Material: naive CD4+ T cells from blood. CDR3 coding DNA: TGTGCCAGCAGTCCGCCGTTGAATAACTATGGCTACACCTTC. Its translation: CASSPPLNNYGYTF.